One and the same sample provided the 17 T cell receptor beta chains below, sequenced in a study of shared clonotypes between healthy human individuals. TCRdb's copy holds only in-frame clones and misses some; the assay was immunoSEQ multiplex PCR. This sample has about 550,000 clones, with over 95% found just once. CD45RO-negative CD8 cells positively selected for CCR7 made up the naive population, which excluded terminally differentiated effector memory CD45RA+ cells. The source material was naive CD8+ T cells sorted from blood. These receptors were taken from a woman between 25 and 40 years old in good health.

The chain uses TRBV15 and TRBJ1-2; D possibly corresponds to TRBD1 (5 bases). The ends were cut back, 1 base at V and 1 base at J, with 16 bases in the middle. CDR3 length: 17 residues. Germline V gene lookup returns CDR1 LNHNV and CDR2 YYDKDF (reference sequence). CDR3 residues: CATSRGRQGGVNYGYTF. CDR3 DNA sequence: TGTGCCACCAGCAGAGGTCGTCAGGGAGGCGTTAACTATGGCTACACCTTC.

This clone came up once. The chain is built from TRBV9 and TRBJ1-5; tentatively, D is TRBD1 (5 bases). CDR1 is SGDLS and CDR2 is YYNGEE in the germline V gene. This CDR3 is built from 13 residues. The V gene lost 0 bases and the J gene lost 7 bases, with 8 bases spanning the gap. The CDR3 DNA reads TGTGCCAGCAGCGTAGCCGGGGCCCAGCCCCAGCATTTT. Residues: CASSVAGAQPQHF. Full variable domain (outside the CDR3, taken from reference TRBV9 and TRBJ1-5): DSGVTQTPKHLITATGQRVTLRCSPRSGDLSVYWYQQSLDQGLQFLIQYYNGEERAKGNILERFSAQQFPDLHSELNLSSLELGDSALYFCASSVAGAQPQHFGDGTRLSIL.

The V call is TRBV5-1, the J call TRBJ2-7, with a possible D match to TRBD2 (5 bases). Germline CDR1 reads SGHRS; CDR2 reads YFSETQ. This CDR3 has 13 residues. V lost 2 bases and J lost 0, with 6 bases in between. CDR3 coding DNA: TGCGCCAGCAGCTTACTAGACTCCTACGAGCAGTACTTC. It yields the protein CASSLLDSYEQYF.

The chain uses TRBV6-1 and TRBJ1-1; TRBD1 is a possible D gene (5 bases). This CDR3 region has 16 residues. CDR1 is MNHNS, CDR2 SASEGT, per germline. V lost 4 bases and J lost 4, with 19 bases in between. The CDR3 loop reads CASSVGGDWSFTEAFF. Written as DNA, the CDR3 is TGTGCCAGCAGTGTTGGGGGAGACTGGAGCTTCACTGAAGCTTTCTTT.

This chain links TRBV4-1 with TRBJ2-1; either TRBD1 or TRBD2 may fit D (5 bases each). V was trimmed by 3 bases and J by 4 bases, leaving 16 bases between them. Germline CDR1 is MGHRA and CDR2 is YSYEKL. The CDR3 is 16 residues long. In nucleotides, the CDR3 is TGCGCCAGCAGCCAGCAGTCAGGGACGGGGTACAATGAGCAGTTCTTC. Translation gives CASSQQSGTGYNEQFF.

The chain uses TRBV27 and TRBJ1-1; maybe TRBD1 (6 bases). CDR1 MNHEY and CDR2 SMNVEV come from the germline V gene (reference sequence). Trimming removed 3 bases at V and 5 bases at J, with 16 bases between. The CDR3 covers 15 residues. The CDR3 bases are TGTGCCAGCAGTTTTTCAACAGGGTCAAGGACTGAAGCTTTCTTT. Its protein is CASSFSTGSRTEAFF.

The V gene is TRBV9, the J gene TRBJ2-5; 9 bases are shared with TRBD1. V trimming: 3 bases; J trimming: 6 bases; junction bases outside the gene matches: 15. Germline CDR1 is SGDLS and CDR2 is YYNGEE. The CDR3 spans 17 residues. DNA for the CDR3: TGTGCCAGCAGCGGATCCGAACAGGGGGCGGAGTTGCAGACCCAGTACTTC. Protein sequence: CASSGSEQGAELQTQYF.

The chain links TRBV9 to TRBJ2-2; 7 bases agree with TRBD2. Germline trimming cut 6 bases from V and 4 bases from J; bases unmatched to any gene: 6. CDR3 length: 14 amino acids. Germline CDR1 is SGDLS and CDR2 is YYNGEE. CDR3 nucleotide sequence: TGTGCCAGCACCTTGGGGAGGGCCACCGGGGAGCTGTTTTTT. Its translation: CASTLGRATGELFF.

V usage is TRBV5-8 and J usage is TRBJ2-7; no clear D. Trimming shortened V by 0 bases and J by 2 bases, and 3 bases separated the two germline ends. Per germline, CDR1 SGHTS and CDR2 YDEGEE. This CDR3 is built from 12 residues. This chain's CDR3 is CASSLAAYEQYF. The CDR3 DNA sequence: TGTGCCAGCAGCTTGGCCGCCTACGAGCAGTACTTC.

The chain uses TRBV19 and TRBJ1-4, with D maybe TRBD1 (5 bases). CDR3 length: 14 amino acids. Deletions cut 4 bases from V and 8 bases from J, with 14 bases between. CDR1 and CDR2 from the germline V gene are LNHDA and SQIVND (reference sequence). CDR3 nucleotides: TGTGCCAGTAGTAGACAACCCGGGGCCGAAAAACTGTTTTTT. Translation: CASSRQPGAEKLFF. Drawing the rest from reference TRBV19 and TRBJ1-4, the complete variable domain is DGGITQSPKYLFRKEGQNVTLSCEQNLNHDAMYWYRQDPGQGLRLIYYSQIVNDFQKGDIAEGYSVSREKKESFPLTVTSAQKNPTAFYLCASSRQPGAEKLFFGSGTQLSVL.

Regarding this clone: Other DNA sequences within the sample encode an identical CDR3. The chain joins TRBV27 to TRBJ1-2; TRBD1 might be the D (5 bases). Between the trimmed V and J ends, which lost 4 bases and 5 bases, there was a span of 8 bases. This CDR3 contains 12 residues. Germline V CDR1 and CDR2: MNHEY, SMNVEV (reference sequence). The CDR3 DNA follows: TGTGCCAGCAGTTCTGGGGGTTATGGCTACACCTTC. This gives the protein CASSSGGYGYTF.

The chain couples TRBV19 to TRBJ2-1, with D perhaps matching TRBD2 (6 bases). V lost 8 bases, J lost 9 bases, and 20 bases lay in between. CDR3 length: 14 residues. In germline, CDR1 is LNHDA, CDR2 SQIVND (reference sequence). CDR3 amino acids: CASYTSGTHPEQFF. CDR3 DNA sequence: TGTGCCAGTTACACATCCGGGACTCATCCTGAGCAGTTCTTC.

The V call is TRBV28, the J call TRBJ2-7; D might be TRBD1 (6 bases). The CDR3 sequence is 15 residues long. Germline-derived CDR1 and CDR2 are MDHEN and SYDVKM. Trimming took off 10 bases at V and 5 bases at J, with 24 bases between the two ends. The CDR3 nucleotides read TGTGCCACCTACTCAGATTTAAAACGGACAGACGAGCAGTACTTC. Amino acids: CATYSDLKRTDEQYF.

A remark on this clone: One end of the junction is discordant with germline, which a read error may explain. Other DNA sequences in this sample translate to the same CDR3. The chain recombines TRBV9 with TRBJ2-7; perhaps TRBD2 as D (5 bases). The CDR3 is 14 residues long. Germline CDR1 reads SGDLS; CDR2 reads YYNGEE. The DNA of the CDR3 is TGTGCCAGTAGCGTAGAAGGGAGCTCCTACGAGCAGTACTTC. It encodes CASSVEGSSYEQYF. The full variable domain, in which reference TRBV9 and TRBJ2-7 provide the parts outside the CDR3, is DSGVTQTPKHLITATGQRVTLRCSPRSGDLSVYWYQQSLDQGLQFLIQYYNGEERAKGNILERFSAQQFPDLHSELNLSSLELGDSALYFCASSVEGSSYEQYFGPGTRLTVT.

The chain carries TRBV27 and TRBJ1-5, with D perhaps matching TRBD1 (5 bases). The germline gives CDR1 MNHEY, CDR2 SMNVEV (reference sequence). The V and J ends lost 3 bases and 3 bases respectively, with 18 bases between them. This CDR3 region has 17 residues. As DNA, the CDR3 is TGTGCCAGCAGTTTGTTCGCGGCAGGGCCTTTCAATCAGCCCCAGCATTTT. This codes for CASSLFAAGPFNQPQHF.

Comment on this clone: An end of the junction does not agree with germline; a read error may underlie this. The chain is built from TRBV10-3 and TRBJ2-7, with D uncertain. Germline V lookup: CDR1 ENHRY, CDR2 SYGVKD. The length of the CDR3 is 13 residues. The DNA for the CDR3 is TGTGCCATCGGTGATTCCAGATCCTACGAGCAGTACTTC. Protein product: CAIGDSRSYEQYF.

This clone appeared a single time. Its ends do not fully match the called genes, so a read error is possible. The V and J genes are TRBV20-1 and TRBJ1-1; tentatively, D is TRBD1 (5 bases). The V gene's germline CDR1 is DFQATT and CDR2 SNEGSKA (reference sequence). The CDR3 covers 11 residues. As DNA, the CDR3 is TGCAGTGCGGTAAGGGACGGCAGATTTGTCTTT. Translating gives CSAVRDGRFVF.